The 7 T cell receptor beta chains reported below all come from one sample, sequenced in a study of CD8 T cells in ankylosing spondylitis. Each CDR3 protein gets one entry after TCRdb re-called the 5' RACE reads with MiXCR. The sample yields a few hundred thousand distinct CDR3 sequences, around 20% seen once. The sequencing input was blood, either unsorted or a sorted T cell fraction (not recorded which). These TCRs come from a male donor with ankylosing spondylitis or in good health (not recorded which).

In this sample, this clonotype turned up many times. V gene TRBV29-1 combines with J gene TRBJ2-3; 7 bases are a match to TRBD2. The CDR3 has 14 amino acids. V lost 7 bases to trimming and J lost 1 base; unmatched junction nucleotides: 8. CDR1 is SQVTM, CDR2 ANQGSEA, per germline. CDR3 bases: TGCAGCGGGGAAGGCGGGGGACGCACAGATACGCAGTATTTT. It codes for CSGEGGGRTDTQYF.

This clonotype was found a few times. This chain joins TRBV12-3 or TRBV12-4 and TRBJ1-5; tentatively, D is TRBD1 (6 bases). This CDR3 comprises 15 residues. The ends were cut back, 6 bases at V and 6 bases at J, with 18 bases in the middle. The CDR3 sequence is CASSRLVGAGQPQHF. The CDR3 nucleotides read TGTGCCAGCAGCCGGTTAGTGGGGGCAGGTCAGCCCCAGCATTTT.

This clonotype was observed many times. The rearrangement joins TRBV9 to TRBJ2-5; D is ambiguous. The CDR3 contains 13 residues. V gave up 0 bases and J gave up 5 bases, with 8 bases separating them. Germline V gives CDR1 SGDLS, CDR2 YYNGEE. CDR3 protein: CASSVAAAETQYF. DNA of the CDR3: TGTGCCAGCAGCGTAGCGGCAGCCGAGACCCAGTACTTC.

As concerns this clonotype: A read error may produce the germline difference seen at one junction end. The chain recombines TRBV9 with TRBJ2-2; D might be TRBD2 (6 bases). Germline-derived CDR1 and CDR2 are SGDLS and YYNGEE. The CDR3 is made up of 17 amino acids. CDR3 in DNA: TGTGCCAGCAGCGTAGCGGCTAGCGCCTTGAACATCGGGGAGCTGTTTTTT. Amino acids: CASSVAASALNIGELFF.

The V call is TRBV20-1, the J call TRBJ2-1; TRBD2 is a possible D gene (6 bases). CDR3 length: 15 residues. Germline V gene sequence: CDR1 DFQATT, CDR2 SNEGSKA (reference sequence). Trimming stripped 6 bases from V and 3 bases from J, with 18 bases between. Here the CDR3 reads CSAETAGGFYNEQFF. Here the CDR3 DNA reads TGCAGTGCCGAGACGGCTGGGGGGTTCTACAATGAGCAGTTCTTC.

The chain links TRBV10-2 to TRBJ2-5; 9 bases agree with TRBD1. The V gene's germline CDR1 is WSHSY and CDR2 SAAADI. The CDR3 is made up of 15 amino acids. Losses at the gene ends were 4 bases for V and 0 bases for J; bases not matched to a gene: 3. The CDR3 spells CASSVWTGDQETQYF. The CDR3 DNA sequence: TGCGCCAGCAGTGTCTGGACAGGGGACCAAGAGACCCAGTACTTC.

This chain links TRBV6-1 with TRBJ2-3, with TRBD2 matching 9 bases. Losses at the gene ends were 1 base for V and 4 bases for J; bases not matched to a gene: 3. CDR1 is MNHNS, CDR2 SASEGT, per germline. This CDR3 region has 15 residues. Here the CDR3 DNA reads TGTGCCAGCAGTGAAGTATTAGCGGGGGCAGATACGCAGTATTTT. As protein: CASSEVLAGADTQYF.